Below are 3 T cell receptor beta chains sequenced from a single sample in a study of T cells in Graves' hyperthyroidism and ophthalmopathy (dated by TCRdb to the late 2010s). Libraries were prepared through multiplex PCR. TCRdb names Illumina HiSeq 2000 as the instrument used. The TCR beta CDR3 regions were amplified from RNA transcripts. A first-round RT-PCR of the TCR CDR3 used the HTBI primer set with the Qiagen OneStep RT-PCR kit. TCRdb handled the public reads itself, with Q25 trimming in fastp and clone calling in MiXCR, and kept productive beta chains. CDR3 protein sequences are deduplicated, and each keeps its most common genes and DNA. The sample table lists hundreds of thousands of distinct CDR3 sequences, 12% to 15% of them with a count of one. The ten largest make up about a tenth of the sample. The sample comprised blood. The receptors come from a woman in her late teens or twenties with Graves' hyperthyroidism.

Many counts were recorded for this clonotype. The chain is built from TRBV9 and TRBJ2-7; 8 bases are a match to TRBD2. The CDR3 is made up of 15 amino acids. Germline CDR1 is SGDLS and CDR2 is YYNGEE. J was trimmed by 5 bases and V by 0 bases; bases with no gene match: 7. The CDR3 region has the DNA TGTGCCAGCAGCGTAGCGAGCGGGAGCCCCGACGAGCAGTACTTC. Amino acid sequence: CASSVASGSPDEQYF.

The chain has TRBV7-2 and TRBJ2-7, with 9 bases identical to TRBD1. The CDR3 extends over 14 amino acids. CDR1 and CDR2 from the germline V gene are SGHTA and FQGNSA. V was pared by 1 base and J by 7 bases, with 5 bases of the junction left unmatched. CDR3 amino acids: CASSLGTGVGEQYF. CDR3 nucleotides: TGTGCCAGCAGCTTAGGGACAGGGGTGGGTGAGCAGTACTTC.

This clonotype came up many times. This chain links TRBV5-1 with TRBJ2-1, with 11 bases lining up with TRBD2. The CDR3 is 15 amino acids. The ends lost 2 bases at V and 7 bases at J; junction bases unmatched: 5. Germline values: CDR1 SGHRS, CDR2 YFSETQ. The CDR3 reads CASSLTSGSLNEQFF. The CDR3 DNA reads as TGCGCCAGCAGCTTAACTAGCGGGAGCCTGAATGAGCAGTTCTTC. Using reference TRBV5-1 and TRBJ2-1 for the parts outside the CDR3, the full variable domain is KAGVTQTPRYLIKTRGQQVTLSCSPISGHRSVSWYQQTPGQGLQFLFEYFSETQRNKGNFPGRFSGRQFSNSRSEMNVSTLELGDSALYLCASSLTSGSLNEQFFGPGTRLTVL.